The text below deals with one T cell receptor (beta chain). Antigen: not known. The sample is drawn from a study of T cell responses to AZD1222 COVID-19 vaccine. About the study: Second doses that came at about 4 or about 12 weeks were put together. Points from the study as a whole: Two AZD1222 doses significantly raised spike-specific TCR breadth and depth over controls. At baseline, seropositivity was found in only six or seven AZD1222 recipients. Regions 160-218 and 743-854 held dominance among vaccine-associated CD4 TCRs, which spanned spike.

The CDR3 contains 14 residues. With V trimmed by 1 base and J by 7 bases, 5 bases remained unmatched. CDR1 is SQVTM, CDR2 ANQGSEA, per germline. Sequenced by immunoSEQ multiplex PCR; TCRdb stores in-frame clones only, minus some. The sample lists approximately 100,000 clones, less than 90% seen once, with around 3.9% in the top ten. The chain joins TRBV29-1 to TRBJ1-4, with 8 bases aligning to TRBD1. This TCR was recovered from an adult in good health. Here the sequenced sample was peripheral blood, taken on day 0 of AZD1222 vaccination. The DNA of the CDR3 is TGCAGCGTTGAAGGTTTTCAGGGGGCTGAAAAACTGTTTTTT. Translated, it gives CSVEGFQGAEKLFF.